This section outlines one TCR beta chain sequence together with its context. Antigen specificity is unknown. This sample was included in a study of cytomegalovirus exposure and HLA in healthy donors. Regarding the study as a whole: The CMV antigen specificity of a few CMV-associated chains was confirmed through in vitro analysis.

PCR was performed using 60 Vbeta and 13 Jbeta primers. Generated by immunoSEQ multiplex PCR, the TCRdb table keeps only in-frame clones and is missing some. The repertoire has roughly 86,000 clones, approximately 66% of them found once; the top ten carry around 4%. V dropped 1 base and J dropped 7; count of bases not matched to a gene: 7. Looked up from germline, CDR1 is SGHVS and CDR2 is FNYEAQ. There are 16 residues in the CDR3. The V and J genes are TRBV7-6 and TRBJ2-1; 10 nucleotides line up with TRBD2. This TCR was recovered from a young man in good health and CMV-seronegative. Sequenced material: PBMCs. CDR3 coding DNA: TGTGCCAGCAGCTTAGAGTCTAGCGGGAGTCGGAATGAGCAGTTCTTC. Amino acid sequence: CASSLESSGSRNEQFF.